Below, 18 T cell receptor beta chains from the same sample are listed, as sequenced in a study of blood T cell repertoires in COVID-19. The method was immunoSEQ multiplex PCR; TCRdb's version includes in-frame clones alone and lacks a portion of them. This sample has about half a million clones; roughly 88% occur once, and the top ten carry approximately 3%. Sequencing was done on a sample of peripheral blood. The source of these receptors is a human donor in a cohort sampled during active COVID-19.

This chain connects TRBV20-1 to TRBJ1-2, with D uncertain. Trimming stripped 3 bases from V and 8 bases from J, with 10 bases between. This CDR3 has 11 residues. Germline values: CDR1 DFQATT, CDR2 SNEGSKA (reference sequence). CDR3 residues: CSARRPRGYTF. The CDR3 bases are TGCAGTGCTAGGCGGCCTAGGGGCTACACCTTC.

This clone was found once. The V gene is TRBV30, the J gene TRBJ1-1; no clear D. With 2 bases removed from V and 5 bases from J, the gap between germline ends came to 21 bases. CDR1 is GTSNPN, CDR2 SVGIG, per germline (reference sequence). CDR3 length equals 16 residues. The CDR3 DNA sequence: TGTGCCTGGAGTCCCGAAAGGGAGACGGGAGGGACTGAAGCTTTCTTT. Amino acids: CAWSPERETGGTEAFF.

This clone was recorded a few times. The V call is TRBV5-1, the J call TRBJ2-2; 7 bases match TRBD1. The CDR3 length is 12 residues. V dropped 4 bases and J dropped 8; count of bases not matched to a gene: 2. CDR1 is SGHRS and CDR2 is YFSETQ in the germline V gene. The CDR3 nucleotides read TGCGCCAGCAGCAGGGACAGTGGGGAGCTGTTTTTT. Protein product: CASSRDSGELFF. Full variable domain (outside the CDR3, taken from reference TRBV5-1 and TRBJ2-2): KAGVTQTPRYLIKTRGQQVTLSCSPISGHRSVSWYQQTPGQGLQFLFEYFSETQRNKGNFPGRFSGRQFSNSRSEMNVSTLELGDSALYLCASSRDSGELFFGEGSRLTVL.

The J gene is TRBJ2-3, the V gene TRBV3-1 (or the pseudogene TRBV3-2); D call uncertain. The CDR3 length is 13 residues. The V gene's germline CDR1 is LGHDT and CDR2 YNNKEL (reference sequence). V was cut by 3 bases and J by 0 bases, with 4 bases left in between. DNA of the CDR3: TGTGCCAGCAGCCACAGAAGCACAGATACGCAGTATTTT. The encoded protein is CASSHRSTDTQYF.

This chain joins TRBV24-1 and TRBJ1-2; D is undetermined. Germline assignment: CDR1 KGHDR and CDR2 SFDVKD. The CDR3 covers 12 residues. Trimming cost V 3 bases and J 4 bases, with 5 bases left between them. CDR3 in DNA: TGTGCCACCAGTGATAGGAGCTATGGCTACACCTTC. This translates into CATSDRSYGYTF.

The chain recombines TRBV15 with TRBJ1-1; D perhaps matches TRBD1 (6 bases). Per the germline V gene, CDR1 is LNHNV and CDR2 is YYDKDF (reference sequence). Between the trimmed V and J ends, which lost 3 bases and 0 bases, there was a span of 23 bases. The CDR3 spans 19 residues. The CDR3 DNA follows: TGTGCCACCAGCAGGGGCCCCGCCAACTACAGGGTCCTGAACACTGAAGCTTTCTTT. Translation gives CATSRGPANYRVLNTEAFF.

This rearrangement joins TRBV29-1 to TRBJ1-1; the match to TRBD1 covers 9 bases. The CDR3 length is 13 residues. Unmatched junction bases numbered 6, after V lost 4 bases and J lost 6 bases. Germline-derived CDR1 and CDR2 are SQVTM and ANQGSEA. The CDR3 DNA sequence: TGCAGCGTTGGGTCGTGGACAGGGGCTGAAGCTTTCTTT. Its protein product is CSVGSWTGAEAFF.

The chain couples TRBV30 to TRBJ1-6; D uncertain. The CDR3 is 13 amino acids. V lost 3 bases and J 4 bases, leaving 7 bases between the germline ends. The germline CDR1 and CDR2 sequences are GTSNPN and SVGIG (reference sequence). The CDR3 coding sequence is TGTGCCTGGAGGCCCAGTTATAATTCACCCCTCCACTTT. Translation: CAWRPSYNSPLHF.

The chain employs TRBV28 and TRBJ1-5, with 7 bases fitting TRBD1. V lost 8 bases and J lost 4; bases outside the gene matches: 8. The CDR3 is made up of 14 amino acids. Germline values: CDR1 MDHEN, CDR2 SYDVKM. CDR3 coding DNA: TGTGCCAGCGCCTGGGACAGATCGAATCAGCCCCAGCATTTT. This encodes CASAWDRSNQPQHF.

This rearrangement joins TRBV28 to TRBJ2-7; TRBD1 might be the D (5 bases). With 3 bases removed from V and 8 bases from J, the gap between germline ends came to 17 bases. The CDR3 is made up of 14 amino acids. Germline lookup yields CDR1 MDHEN and CDR2 SYDVKM. Written as DNA, the CDR3 is TGTGCCAGCAGTTTTTCGGACAACCTCATCCAGCAGTACTTC. It codes for CASSFSDNLIQQYF.

The chain has TRBV28 and TRBJ1-2; D remains unclear. This CDR3 is 12 amino acids long. The germline V and J ends were trimmed by 6 bases and 8 bases, with 13 bases remaining between them. Per germline, CDR1 MDHEN and CDR2 SYDVKM. CDR3 in amino acids: CASSLPLGGYTF. The CDR3 DNA is TGTGCCAGCAGCCTTCCCCTGGGCGGCTACACCTTC.

The chain carries TRBV3-1 (or the pseudogene TRBV3-2) and TRBJ2-2; D call uncertain. Germline assignment: CDR1 LGHDT and CDR2 YNNKEL (reference sequence). Trimming stripped 3 bases from V and 7 bases from J, with 15 bases between. The CDR3 is 15 amino acids. The CDR3 DNA reads as TGTGCCAGCAGCCATTTGTCGGTCGTCGGCGGGGAGCTGTTTTTT. This gives the protein CASSHLSVVGGELFF.

The chain has TRBV15 and TRBJ1-5, with TRBD1 matching 7 bases. From germline, CDR1 is LNHNV and CDR2 YYDKDF (reference sequence). This CDR3 spans 15 amino acids. V lost 0 bases to trimming and J lost 5 bases; unmatched junction nucleotides: 4. CDR3: CATSRDGTEYQPQHF. The CDR3 region has the DNA TGTGCCACCAGCAGAGATGGGACAGAATATCAGCCCCAGCATTTT. The full variable domain, rest sourced from reference TRBV15 and TRBJ1-5, is DAMVIQNPRYQVTQFGKPVTLSCSQTLNHNVMYWYQQKSSQAPKLLFHYYDKDFNNEADTPDNFQSRRPNTSFCFLDIRSPGLGDTAMYLCATSRDGTEYQPQHFGDGTRLSIL.

The V call is TRBV12-5, the J call TRBJ2-3; possibly TRBD1 for D (6 bases). This CDR3 is 14 amino acids long. V was trimmed by 7 bases and J by 6 bases, leaving 17 bases between them. Germline V lookup: CDR1 LGHNT, CDR2 FRNRAP. The CDR3 DNA sequence: TGTGCTAGTGCTGACAGGCTCATAGGGGATACGCAGTATTTT. The encoded protein is CASADRLIGDTQYF.

The chain couples TRBV6-5 to TRBJ2-1; possible D gene TRBD1, 6 bases. V lost 2 bases and J lost 2, with 10 bases in between. The CDR3 loop spans 15 amino acids. Germline V lookup: CDR1 MNHEY, CDR2 SVGAGI. The DNA of the CDR3 is TGTGCCAGCAGTTACAGGGGGTTCCCCTACAATGAGCAGTTCTTC. This translates into CASSYRGFPYNEQFF.

The chain joins TRBV7-3 to TRBJ2-3, with 10 bases lining up with TRBD2. CDR1 SGHTA and CDR2 FQGTGA come from the germline V gene. J gave up 9 bases and V 4 bases, and 10 bases lay outside the gene matches. The CDR3 has 15 residues. The CDR3 loop reads CASSSGLAETSTQYF. DNA for the CDR3: TGTGCCAGCAGCTCAGGACTAGCGGAGACATCAACGCAGTATTTT.

To note about this clone: Its ends do not fully match the called genes, so a read error is possible. The chain joins TRBV30 to TRBJ2-7; tentative D call: TRBD1 (5 bases). Germline CDR1 reads GTSNPN; CDR2 reads SVGIG (reference sequence). CDR3 length: 11 residues. The DNA of the CDR3 is TGTGCCTGGAGTTTTGGGGCGGCAGGCGTTTTC. It yields the protein CAWSFGAAGVF.

For the CDR3, the DNA is TGTGCCAGCAGCGTAGGTAGCGGGGGCGCGGGTGAGCAGTTCTTC. It translates to CASSVGSGGAGEQFF. This chain joins TRBV9 and TRBJ2-1; 9 bases fit TRBD2. The length of the CDR3 is 15 residues. With 0 bases clipped from V and 9 bases from J, the junction kept 7 bases outside the gene matches. Germline values: CDR1 SGDLS, CDR2 YYNGEE.